This paragraph reports one T cell receptor beta chain. Its antigen is not known. Only United States sites treated participants with HIV. This record comes from a study of long-term antiretroviral therapy in people with HIV. Study summary: By about a decade, the earliest samples predate the 2015 immediate-ART recommendation.

The V segment lost 1 base and the J segment 5 bases; nucleotides outside the gene matches: 2. Germline V CDR1 and CDR2: SGHAT, FQNNGV. The CDR3 runs to 15 residues. Regarding the study as a whole: Diversity measured after ART increased yet remained under transplant donor controls. HIV repertoires spanned tighter CDR3 length ranges than controls did.

Survey level was the resolution at which the v3.0 immunoSEQ assay ran. Sequenced by immunoSEQ multiplex PCR; TCRdb stores in-frame clones only, minus some. The sample records 24,000 or so clones, about 86% being singletons. Sample: unsorted PBMCs, taken 3 years after starting antiretroviral therapy. The receptor comes from a man younger than 30 with HIV. The genes are TRBV11-2 and TRBJ2-2, with 9 bases lining up with TRBD2. In DNA form, the CDR3 reads TGTGCCAGCAGCTTAGTAGCGGGGGATACCGGGGAGCTGTTTTTT. Its protein is CASSLVAGDTGELFF.